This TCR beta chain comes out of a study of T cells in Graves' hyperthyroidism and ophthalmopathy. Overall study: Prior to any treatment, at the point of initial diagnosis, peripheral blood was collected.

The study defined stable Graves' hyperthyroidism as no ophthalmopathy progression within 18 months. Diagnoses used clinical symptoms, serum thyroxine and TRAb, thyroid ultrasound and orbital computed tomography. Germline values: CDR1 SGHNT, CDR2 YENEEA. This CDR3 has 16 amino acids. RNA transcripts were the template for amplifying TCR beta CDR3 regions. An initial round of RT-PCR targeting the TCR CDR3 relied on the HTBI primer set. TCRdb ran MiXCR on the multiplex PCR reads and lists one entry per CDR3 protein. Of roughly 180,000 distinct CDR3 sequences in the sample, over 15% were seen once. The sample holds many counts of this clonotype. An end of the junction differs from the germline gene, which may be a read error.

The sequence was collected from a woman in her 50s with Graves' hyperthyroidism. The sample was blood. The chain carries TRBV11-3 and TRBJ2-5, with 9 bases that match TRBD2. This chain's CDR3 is CASSLRIAGDQETQYF. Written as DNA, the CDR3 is TGTGCCAGCAGCCTGCGGATAGCGGGGGACCAGGAGACCCAGTACTTC.